The entry below gives a single TCR beta chain sequence along with its context. Per the authors' pipeline: Nucleated cell counts were estimated from reference gene primer amplification. Assay: immunoSEQ multiplex PCR; the TCRdb copy retains only in-frame clones and omits some. Clonal size and the V and J genes are those of that table, whereas D and trimming came from the DNA. The repertoire has around 250,000 clones, more than 75% of them found once; the top ten carry approximately 6.6%. This CDR3 comprises 15 residues. Deletions cut 0 bases from V and 4 bases from J, with 12 bases between. Germline loops: CDR1 KGHSH, CDR2 LQKENI. This specimen comes from a study of blood T cell repertoires in COVID-19. Study at large: Sources were T cells, B-cell-depleted T cells, or PBMCs; the material itself was cDNA or gDNA.

Participants reported their clinical history, and cohort assignment relied on those reports. Participants in the exposed group had met a COVID-19 case in the 2 weeks before joining the study. The receptor's source is a woman between 50 and 59 years old who had been exposed to COVID-19. This sequence joins TRBV18 and TRBJ1-1; D might be TRBD1 (5 bases). Sequenced material: PBMCs or T cells enriched from blood (not recorded which). DNA of the CDR3: TGTGCCAGCTCACCACCTCCTCTCGGGGGCACTGAAGCTTTCTTT. Its protein is CASSPPPLGGTEAFF. Looking up the rest from reference TRBV18 and TRBJ1-1 gives the full variable domain: NAGVMQNPRHLVRRRGQEARLRCSPMKGHSHVYWYRQLPEEGLKFMVYLQKENIIDESGMPKERFSAEFPKEGPSILRIQQVVRGDSAAYFCASSPPPLGGTEAFFGQGTRLTVV.